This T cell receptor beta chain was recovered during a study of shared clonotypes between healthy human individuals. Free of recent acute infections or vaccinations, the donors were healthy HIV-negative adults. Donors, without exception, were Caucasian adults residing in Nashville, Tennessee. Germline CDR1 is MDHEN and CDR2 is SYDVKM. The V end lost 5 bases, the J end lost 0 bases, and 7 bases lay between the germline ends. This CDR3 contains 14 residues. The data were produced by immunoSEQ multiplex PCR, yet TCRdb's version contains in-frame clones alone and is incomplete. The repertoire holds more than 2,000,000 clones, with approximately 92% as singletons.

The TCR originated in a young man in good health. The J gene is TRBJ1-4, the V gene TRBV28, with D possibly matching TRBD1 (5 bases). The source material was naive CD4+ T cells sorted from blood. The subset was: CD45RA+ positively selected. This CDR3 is CASSRQPTNEKLFF. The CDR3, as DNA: TGTGCCAGCAGTAGACAGCCAACTAATGAAAAACTGTTTTTT.